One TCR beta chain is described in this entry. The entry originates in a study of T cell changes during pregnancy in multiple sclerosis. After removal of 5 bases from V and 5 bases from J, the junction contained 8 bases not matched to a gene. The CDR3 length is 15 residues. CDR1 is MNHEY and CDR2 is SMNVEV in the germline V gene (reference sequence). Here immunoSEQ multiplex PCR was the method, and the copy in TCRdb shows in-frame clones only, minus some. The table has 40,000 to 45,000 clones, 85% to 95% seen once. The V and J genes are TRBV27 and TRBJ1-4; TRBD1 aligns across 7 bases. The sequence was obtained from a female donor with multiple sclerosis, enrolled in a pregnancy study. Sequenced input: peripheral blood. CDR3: CASSPAGTANEKLFF. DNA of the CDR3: TGTGCCAGCAGTCCGGCCGGGACAGCGAATGAAAAACTGTTTTTT.